What follows describes a single TCR beta chain. This clonotype was seen ten or more times. The antigen it recognizes is unknown. No base-level quality is on record; no much larger clone is a single base apart. Unsorted PBMC libraries were generated from 2 million PBMCs stored in RNAlater at -80 °C until RNA extraction. Multiple sclerosis patients were enrolled in a US clinical protocol evaluating disease progression by magnetic resonance imaging. PBMCs were separated from peripheral blood using Ficoll-Hypaque density gradient centrifugation and then cryopreserved in liquid nitrogen. The data derive from a study of neurological immune-mediated disorders (dated by TCRdb to about 2019). Looking at the study overall: Of the 35 or so multiple sclerosis patients, about 31 had relapsing-remitting MS and 3 had secondary progressive MS. Peripheral blood TCR-beta repertoires from HTLV-I-associated myelopathy (HAM/TSP) patients, multiple sclerosis patients and healthy controls were compared by UMI-based sequencing. Longitudinal samples, technical triplicates and paired sorted CD4+ and CD8+ T-cell subsets, alongside PBMC samples, were included among the roughly 110 TCR-beta libraries. The cohort was made up of around 70 subjects, consisting of around 14 HAM/TSP patients, some 34 multiple sclerosis patients and around 20 healthy controls. Points the paper makes about the study in general: In a phylogenetic analysis, the repertoires of 18 out of 34 MS patients fell into a single cluster of related CDR3 sequences, pointing to a possible signature at the repertoire level. Expanded clones from different subjects shared no identical CDR3 amino acid sequences, which suggests that TCR-beta repertoires were private in all groups. TCR clonal expansion was highest in HAM/TSP patients and lowest in MS patients, with MS patients falling below even healthy controls. The MS cluster showed no association with clinical or MRI features, and the authors stated that larger cohorts are needed.

From the cysteine up to the phenylalanine, the CDR3 has a length of 14 residues. Only the CDR3 DNA stays, 42 bases, in frame from base 1. CDR1 and CDR2, looked up from the germline V gene (reference sequence), are LNHNV and YYDKDF. V is reduced by 3 bases and J by 10 bases, leaving a spacing of 13 bases between them. cDNA synthesis used template-switch 5'RACE with a primer carrying a 10-nucleotide random unique molecular identifier tagging each TCR transcript. Over 190 million TCR-beta sequences, covering 15-18 subjects, were produced in each sequencing run. The RNeasy kit was used to extract total RNA. TCR-beta VDJ regions were amplified with primers for the TCR constant region and the 5'RACE anchor, using the KAPA Real-time Library Amplification kit. Sample indexes and Illumina adaptors were added in a first PCR, and a second PCR then increased library yield. After purification with Ampure beads, the TCR product of roughly 650 bp was size-selected on a 2% E-gel SizeSelection system. Before pooling, library quality was checked on a Bioanalyzer, concentration was measured with Qubit, and libraries were quantified with the Kapa Library Quantification kit. Libraries were sequenced paired-end 2 x 150 bp on an Illumina HiSeq 2500. To increase sequence diversity, roughly 24-32% phiX was spiked into each library pool. On the study's bioinformatics: The UMI-based MiGEC pipeline processed quality-filtered reads and removed over 80% of raw TCR sequences during error correction. IMGT germline references were used for aligning VDJ genes, and each clonotype was defined as a unique CDR3 amino acid sequence together with its V-J genes. Clonal expansion, Shannon diversity, and CDR3 relatedness (CalcPairwiseDistances, ClusterSamples) were evaluated with VDJtools, and phylogenetic trees were built with CLCbio workbench. Clones with at least 8 unique UMIs were defined as expanded, with this threshold being based on coefficient-of-variation modelling across technical triplicates. TCRdb trimmed the raw reads at Q25, called clones with MiXCR and kept productive beta chains. When rows share a CDR3 protein, they turn into one entry using the most common DNA and genes. The V and J calls shown here were made by TCRdb, not taken from the authors' results. This sample lists 65,000 to 95,000 distinct CDR3 sequences; roughly 4.8% were detected once. Around 2.2% of the sample lies in the top ten.

The sequence derives from a woman aged 25-40 years with multiple sclerosis. The rearranged segments are TRBV15 and TRBJ1-6, with no confidently assigned D gene. The source material was PBMCs. The CDR3 reads CATSSPEPQSPLHF. The nucleotides read TGTGCCACCAGCAGTCCCGAACCCCAATCACCCCTCCACTTT.